The 17 T cell receptor beta chains below were found in one sample sequenced in a study of cytomegalovirus exposure and HLA in healthy donors. Researchers ran the PCR with 60 Vbeta and 13 Jbeta primers. Here immunoSEQ multiplex PCR was the method, and the copy in TCRdb shows in-frame clones only, minus some. This sample carries 150,000 to 180,000 clones, 65% to 75% of them seen once, and the ten largest clones take 2.1%. The specimen sequenced was PBMCs. The receptors were gathered from a man aged 25-45 years in good health and CMV-seronegative.

DNA for the CDR3: TGTGCCTGGAGTTTGGGGGCCGAAACTGAAGCTTTCTTT. Translation gives CAWSLGAETEAFF. The chain employs TRBV30 and TRBJ1-1; possibly TRBD1 for D (6 bases). This CDR3 is 13 amino acids long. V lost 2 bases and J lost 5, with 12 bases in between. Germline V gives CDR1 GTSNPN, CDR2 SVGIG (reference sequence).

In its sample, this clone was seen a few times. The chain has TRBV7-9 and TRBJ1-4, with TRBD1 matching 11 bases. The length of the CDR3 is 15 residues. CDR1 and CDR2 from the germline V gene are SEHNR and FQNEAQ (reference sequence). The trim removed 5 bases at V and 7 bases at J, leaving 6 bases unmatched. Here the CDR3 reads CASSLGTGGIEKLFF. CDR3 coding DNA: TGTGCCAGCAGCCTAGGGACAGGGGGAATTGAAAAACTGTTTTTT.

This sequence joins TRBV18 and TRBJ1-6; 7 positions agree with TRBD1. V shed 4 bases and J 5 bases; nucleotides not matched to a gene: 8. The CDR3 spans 16 residues. Germline V gene sequence: CDR1 KGHSH, CDR2 LQKENI. CDR3 residues: CASSLGTGADNSPLHF. The DNA for the CDR3 is TGTGCCAGCTCACTAGGAACAGGGGCCGATAATTCACCCCTCCACTTT.

This chain joins TRBV13 and TRBJ2-7, with 12 bases aligning to TRBD1. The CDR3 extends over 16 amino acids. J was trimmed by 3 bases and V by 3 bases; bases with no gene match: 6. Germline loops: CDR1 PRHDT, CDR2 FYEKMQ (reference sequence). The CDR3 reads CASSLLGQGALYEQYF. CDR3 in DNA: TGTGCCAGCAGCTTGTTGGGACAGGGGGCTCTCTACGAGCAGTACTTC.

This clone was observed once. The V call is TRBV5-1, the J call TRBJ2-2, with D perhaps TRBD1 (6 bases). The V gene's germline CDR1 is SGHRS and CDR2 YFSETQ. The CDR3 spans 13 residues. V lost 3 bases to trimming and J lost 6 bases, with 9 bases between them. CDR3 in DNA: TGCGCCAGCAGCTCACAGGGTTCCGGGGAGCTGTTTTTT. Amino acid sequence: CASSSQGSGELFF.

The rearrangement joins TRBV5-1 to TRBJ1-2; 11 positions agree with TRBD1. The junction had 9 bases not matched to a gene; V was cut back by 5 bases and J by 9 bases. The CDR3 totals 14 residues. Germline loops: CDR1 SGHRS, CDR2 YFSETQ. The CDR3: CASRLDGTGGSYTF. CDR3 nucleotides: TGCGCCAGCAGGCTAGACGGGACAGGGGGTAGCTACACCTTC.

This CDR3 reads CASSITPGLGKLFF. CDR3 DNA: TGTGCCAGTAGTATAACCCCGGGACTGGGCAAACTGTTTTTT. The rearrangement joins TRBV19 to TRBJ1-4; D is perhaps TRBD1 (5 bases). V shed 2 bases and J shed 11 bases, with 15 bases lying between them. This CDR3 contains 14 residues. Per the germline V gene, CDR1 is LNHDA and CDR2 is SQIVND (reference sequence).

The chain employs TRBV15 and TRBJ2-1; D possibly corresponds to TRBD2 (5 bases). Germline CDR1 reads LNHNV; CDR2 reads YYDKDF (reference sequence). The V end lost 0 bases, the J end lost 4 bases, and 13 bases lay between the germline ends. The CDR3 runs 16 residues. The CDR3: CATSREKTGWYNEQFF. The CDR3 DNA reads as TGTGCCACCAGCAGAGAGAAAACGGGGTGGTACAATGAGCAGTTCTTC.

The chain has TRBV5-1 and TRBJ2-7, with TRBD2 as a possible D gene (6 bases). Trimming pared 0 bases from V and 6 bases from J, leaving 10 bases between. This CDR3 has 13 amino acids. Germline lookup yields CDR1 SGHRS and CDR2 YFSETQ. The CDR3 DNA is TGCGCCAGCAGCTTGGGTGCGGGAACCGAGCAGTACTTC. It specifies CASSLGAGTEQYF.

This clone was picked up a small number of times. The V gene is TRBV6-5, the J gene TRBJ1-1; D is undetermined. The length of the CDR3 is 13 residues. Germline V CDR1 and CDR2: MNHEY, SVGAGI. V was pared by 2 bases and J by 4 bases, with 8 bases between. The CDR3 spells CASSYPGSTEAFF. The CDR3 DNA sequence: TGTGCCAGCAGTTACCCCGGGAGCACTGAAGCTTTCTTT.

This chain joins TRBV13 and TRBJ2-5; 7 nucleotides match TRBD2. V lost 3 bases to trimming and J lost 3 bases; unmatched junction nucleotides: 4. The length of the CDR3 is 14 residues. Germline V gives CDR1 PRHDT, CDR2 FYEKMQ (reference sequence). The CDR3 spells CASSLVGREETQYF. CDR3 DNA: TGTGCCAGCAGCTTGGTTGGGAGGGAAGAGACCCAGTACTTC.

Notes on this clone: Compared with germline, one end of the junction differs, possibly owing to a read error. V gene TRBV5-1 combines with J gene TRBJ2-3; D is perhaps TRBD1 (5 bases). The germline gives CDR1 SGHRS, CDR2 YFSETQ. The CDR3 is 14 amino acids. The CDR3 loop reads CASSPVQVTDTRYF. CDR3 nucleotides: TGCGCCAGCAGCCCGGTACAGGTCACAGATACGCGGTATTTT.

The rearrangement links TRBV25-1 to TRBJ1-1; D gene unclear. This CDR3 is 13 amino acids long. V lost 8 bases to trimming and J lost 5 bases, with 15 bases between them. Germline CDR1 and CDR2: MGHDK and SYGVNS. CDR3 in amino acids: CASGEGGGTEAFF. CDR3 nucleotides: TGTGCCAGCGGCGAGGGAGGTGGGACTGAAGCTTTCTTT.

V usage is TRBV11-1 and J usage is TRBJ1-6; the match to TRBD1 covers 9 bases. The V gene's germline CDR1 is SGHAT and CDR2 FQDESV (reference sequence). J lost 4 bases, V lost 5 bases, and 6 bases had no gene match. This CDR3 is 16 amino acids long. DNA for the CDR3: TGTGCCAGCAGCGAAGGGACAGGGCGGTATAATTCACCCCTCCACTTT. Its translation: CASSEGTGRYNSPLHF. The whole variable domain, remainder taken from reference TRBV11-1 and TRBJ1-6, is EAEVAQSPRYKITEKSQAVAFWCDPISGHATLYWYRQILGQGPELLVQFQDESVVDDSQLPKDRFSAERLKGVDSTLKIQPAELGDSAMYLCASSEGTGRYNSPLHFGNGTRLTVT.

The rearrangement uses TRBV29-1 and TRBJ1-2; TRBD1 is a possible D gene (6 bases). This CDR3 contains 12 residues. Trimming shortened V by 3 bases and J by 6 bases, and 11 bases separated the two germline ends. Germline values: CDR1 SQVTM, CDR2 ANQGSEA. CDR3 loop: CSVEHRDHGYTF. Here the CDR3 DNA reads TGCAGCGTTGAGCACAGGGATCATGGCTACACCTTC. Together with reference TRBV29-1 and TRBJ1-2, the CDR3 gives the full variable domain: SAVISQKPSRDICQRGTSLTIQCQVDSQVTMMFWYRQQPGQSLTLIATANQGSEATYESGFVIDKFPISRPNLTFSTLTVSNMSPEDSSIYLCSVEHRDHGYTFGSGTRLTVV.

V is TRBV27 and J is TRBJ1-1; TRBD1 aligns across 7 bases. Germline-derived CDR1 and CDR2 are MNHEY and SMNVEV (reference sequence). The J segment lost 4 bases and the V segment lost 4 bases, leaving 6 bases of the junction unmatched. The CDR3 runs 14 residues. CDR3 nucleotides: TGTGCCAGCAGTTCCCTTTACAGGGGCACTGAAGCTTTCTTT. Translation: CASSSLYRGTEAFF.

V and J are TRBV5-1 and TRBJ2-7, with 8 bases identical to TRBD1. From germline, CDR1 is SGHRS and CDR2 YFSETQ. This CDR3 is 14 amino acids long. With V trimmed by 7 bases and J by 3 bases, 9 bases remained unmatched. The CDR3 region has the DNA TGCGCCAGCTCAGCAGGGGGCGCCGGCTACGAGCAGTACTTC. The encoded protein is CASSAGGAGYEQYF.